The rows below give T cell receptor beta chains drawn from one sample of a study of cytomegalovirus exposure and HLA in healthy donors. Produced via immunoSEQ multiplex PCR; TCRdb's table is partial and in-frame only. There are 210,000 or so clones in the sample; about 74% occur only once, and about 14% lies in the top ten. Sequenced sample: PBMCs. The receptors were gathered from a man between 35 and 55 years old in good health and CMV-seronegative. The CDR3 runs from the conserved cysteine through the conserved F or W.

V	J	CDR3
TRBV19	TRBJ1-1	CASSQRGASGTGARNTEAFF
TRBV4-1	TRBJ2-2	CASSQRGSNTGELFF
TRBV7-9	TRBJ1-2	CASSPHPSGYTF
TRBV27	TRBJ1-3	CASSPTSPGSGNTIYF
TRBV6-1	TRBJ2-3	CASSQGASNTDTQYF
TRBV28	TRBJ1-1	CASSFYGGMNTEAFF
TRBV30	TRBJ2-3	CAWSVLVRDTQYF
TRBV19	TRBJ1-1	CASSFDRNTEAFF
TRBV7-3	TRBJ2-3	CASSLGQGTDTQYF
TRBV7-8	TRBJ2-2	CASSPGTGGNTGELFF
TRBV4-1	TRBJ2-2	CASSQDSRGSTGELFF
TRBV28	TRBJ2-7	CASSKQGYEQYF
TRBV10-3	TRBJ2-7	CANRDNSF
TRBV28	TRBJ1-1	CASSVPGNTEAFF
TRBV18	TRBJ1-1	CASSPRTRQVNTEAFF
TRBV25-1	TRBJ2-3	CASSENRGRDTQYF
TRBV18	TRBJ2-2	CASSSGQNTGELFF
TRBV5-1	TRBJ1-6	CASSLEGFSNSPLHF
TRBV4-1	TRBJ1-6	CASSQGQGQESPLHF
TRBV2	TRBJ2-3	CASREPVGGTQYF
TRBV5-1	TRBJ2-1	CASSLEAGEYNEQFF
TRBV4-3	TRBJ2-5	CASSQDWRRGRKETQYF
TRBV7-2	TRBJ2-7	CASSFQPSGDSKQYF
TRBV7-2	-	CASSFTGGRYEQYF
TRBV7-2	TRBJ1-1	CASSLSGGRTEAFF
TRBV14	TRBJ1-1	CASSQPGDYTEAFF
TRBV11-2	TRBJ2-5	CASSYDSSETQYF
TRBV4-3	TRBJ1-1	CASSRGVNTEAFF
TRBV28	TRBJ1-4	CASSLYSGIATNEKLFF
TRBV7-3	TRBJ2-2	CASSYSGGRTGELFF
TRBV2	TRBJ2-7	CASRTDRGEQYF
TRBV15	TRBJ1-4	CATSRDHPGVNEKLFF
TRBV5-4	TRBJ2-7	CASSPARGEQYF
TRBV7-9	TRBJ2-5	CASSRLAGVGEQYF
TRBV6-6	TRBJ1-1	CASSFDRGTEAFF
TRBV25-1	TRBJ2-1	CASSEFYSGWADNEQFF
TRBV6-5	TRBJ2-2	CASRTSGNTGELFF
TRBV18	TRBJ1-6	CASSSQGAGSPLHF
TRBV9	TRBJ1-2	CASSFQGGRDYGYTF
TRBV7-9	TRBJ2-7	CASSISGGVSYEQYF
TRBV19	TRBJ2-1	CASSPRILGGEQFF
TRBV6-1	TRBJ2-7	CASSDLGQGRSYEQYF
TRBV30	TRBJ2-3	CAWSGGTSGRQDTQYF
TRBV4-1	TRBJ2-1	CASSLRTSPDNEQFF
TRBV7-5	TRBJ2-1	CARSWRGGLYNEQFF
TRBV4-2	TRBJ2-2	CASSQLTNTGELFF
TRBV6-5	TRBJ1-2	CASSYSAGIYGYTF
TRBV2	TRBJ2-7	CASSDSEQYF
TRBV6-1	TRBJ2-5	CAVQGFQETQYF
TRBV9	TRBJ1-1	CASSELQDRGEAFF
TRBV10-3	-	CAISERSTSGSGYEQYF
TRBV4-1	TRBJ1-5	CASSQISGSNQPQHF
TRBV7-2	TRBJ1-5	CASSFPDRGNQPQHF
TRBV7-6	TRBJ2-2	CASSALGQNTGELFF
TRBV13	TRBJ2-4	CASSLGAGPLAKNIQYF